These 8 T cell receptor beta chains were sequenced from one sample in a study of shared clonotypes between healthy human individuals (TCRdb year 2020). The library came from the immunoSEQ multiplex PCR assay. Held by TCRdb, this immuneACCESS table contains in-frame sequences only and omits some clones. Under half of the omission traces to an unresolved V gene where checked; the cause of the rest is unknown. The sample includes a few million clones, with 85% to 95% observed a single time. The top ten hold 0.3% to 0.4% of the sample. The sample was naive CD4+ T cells from PBMCs. The cell subset or site label, as the study defines it: CD45RA+ positively selected. These receptors were obtained from a man younger than 30 in good health. Some clones in this sample may be carry-over from other donors' samples.

The chain uses TRBV28 and TRBJ1-2; possible D gene TRBD1, 5 bases. CDR1 is MDHEN, CDR2 SYDVKM, per germline. V was pared by 3 bases and J by 8 bases, with 19 bases between. The CDR3 runs 15 residues. The DNA of the CDR3 is TGTGCCAGCAGTTTGCGGACACTTACCCAAGGGGGCTACACCTTC. Protein product: CASSLRTLTQGGYTF.

A remark on this clone: Within the sample, other DNA sequences also encode this same CDR3. The chain couples TRBV18 to TRBJ2-5, with 13 bases that match TRBD2. Per the germline V gene, CDR1 is KGHSH and CDR2 is LQKENI. Trimming took 3 bases from V and 4 from J; bases not matched to a gene: 5. The CDR3 runs to 16 residues. CDR3 residues: CASSPRTSGSGETQYF. DNA of the CDR3: TGTGCCAGCTCACCGAGGACTAGCGGGAGCGGAGAGACCCAGTACTTC.

The V and J genes are TRBV6-6 and TRBJ2-5, with 7 bases that match TRBD1. The J call is in doubt because the DNA end fits TRBJ2-7 better. Germline lookup yields CDR1 MNHNY and CDR2 SVGAGI (reference sequence). The CDR3 extends over 15 amino acids. This CDR3 reads CASTQDRSRSYEQYF. Written as DNA, the CDR3 is TGTGCCAGCACCCAGGACAGGTCGAGATCCTACGAGCAGTACTTC.

This clone has more than one count but fewer than ten. The same CDR3 is also encoded by other DNA sequences in this sample. The V call is TRBV5-1, the J call TRBJ2-7, with 7 bases identical to TRBD2. The trim removed 0 bases at V and 0 bases at J, leaving 3 bases unmatched. From germline, CDR1 is SGHRS and CDR2 YFSETQ. The CDR3 totals 15 residues. CDR3 DNA: TGCGCCAGCAGCTTGGCAGCGGGAAGCTCCTACGAGCAGTACTTC. It translates to CASSLAAGSSYEQYF.

The gene calls are TRBV28 and TRBJ1-1; D is unclear. Deletions cut 0 bases from V and 6 bases from J, with 11 bases between. Germline CDR1 reads MDHEN; CDR2 reads SYDVKM. The CDR3 runs to 14 residues. CDR3 in amino acids: CASSLWREGAEAFF. DNA of the CDR3: TGTGCCAGCAGTTTATGGAGGGAGGGAGCTGAAGCTTTCTTT.

Points on this clone: Additional DNA sequences in this sample encode the identical CDR3. The V and J genes are TRBV7-2 and TRBJ1-2, with TRBD1 matching over 7 bases. This CDR3 region has 14 residues. CDR1 and CDR2 (germline): SGHTA, FQGNSA. Trimming removed 2 bases from V and 0 bases from J; junction bases left unmatched: 0. This CDR3 is CASSLQGANYGYTF. The DNA for the CDR3 is TGTGCCAGCAGCTTACAGGGGGCTAACTATGGCTACACCTTC.

The chain is built from TRBV9 and TRBJ2-1; D uncertain. Germline V CDR1 and CDR2: SGDLS, YYNGEE. This CDR3 is built from 15 residues. Trimming pared 1 base from V and 6 bases from J, leaving 14 bases between. The CDR3 loop is CASSVRPDRANEQFF. The CDR3 region has the DNA TGTGCCAGCAGCGTAAGGCCCGATCGGGCCAATGAGCAGTTCTTC.

V and J are TRBV27 and TRBJ2-2; 7 bases are a match to TRBD1. CDR1 MNHEY and CDR2 SMNVEV come from the germline V gene (reference sequence). CDR3 length equals 15 residues. The junction had 7 bases not matched to a gene; V was cut back by 5 bases and J by 4 bases. In DNA form, the CDR3 reads TGTGCCAGCAGTCCTACAGGGGTCGTCACCGGGGAGCTGTTTTTT. Its translation: CASSPTGVVTGELFF.